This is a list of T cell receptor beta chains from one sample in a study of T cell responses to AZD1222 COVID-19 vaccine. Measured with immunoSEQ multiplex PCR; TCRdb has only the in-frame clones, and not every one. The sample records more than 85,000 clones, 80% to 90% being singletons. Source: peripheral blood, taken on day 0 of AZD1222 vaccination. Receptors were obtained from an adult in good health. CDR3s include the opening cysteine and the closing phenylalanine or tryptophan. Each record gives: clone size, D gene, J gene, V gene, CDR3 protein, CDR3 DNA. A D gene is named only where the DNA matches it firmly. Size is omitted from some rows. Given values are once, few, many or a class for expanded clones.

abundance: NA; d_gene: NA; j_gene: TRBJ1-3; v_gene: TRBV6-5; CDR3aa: CASTRGSPGNTIYF; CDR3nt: TGTGCCAGTACGCGGGGCTCCCCTGGAAACACCATATATTTT
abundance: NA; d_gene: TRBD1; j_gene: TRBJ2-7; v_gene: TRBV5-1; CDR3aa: CASSALTGKEQYF; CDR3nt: TGCGCCAGCAGCGCCCTGACAGGGAAAGAGCAGTACTTC
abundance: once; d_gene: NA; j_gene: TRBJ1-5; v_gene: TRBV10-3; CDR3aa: CAISESPGPQHF; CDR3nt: TGTGCCATCAGTGAGTCCCCTGGGCCCCAGCATTTT
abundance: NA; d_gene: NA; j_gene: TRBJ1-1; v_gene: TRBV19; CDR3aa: CASRWGGVDTEAFF; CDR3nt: TGTGCCAGTCGATGGGGGGGCGTCGACACTGAAGCTTTCTTT
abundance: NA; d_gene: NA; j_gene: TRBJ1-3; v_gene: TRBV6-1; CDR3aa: CASSELGTSLAGAIYF; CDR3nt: TGTGCCAGCAGTGAACTGGGGACGAGCCTGGCTGGGGCCATATATTTT
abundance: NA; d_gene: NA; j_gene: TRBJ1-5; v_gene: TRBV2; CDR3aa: CASSETQINQPQHF; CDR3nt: TGTGCCAGCAGTGAAACGCAGATCAATCAGCCCCAGCATTTT
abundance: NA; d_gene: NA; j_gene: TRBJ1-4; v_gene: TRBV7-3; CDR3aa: CASSLGSNEKLFF; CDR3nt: TGTGCCAGCAGCTTGGGAAGCAATGAAAAACTGTTTTTT
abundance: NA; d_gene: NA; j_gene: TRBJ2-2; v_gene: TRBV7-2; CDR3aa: CASSLRGSAGELFF; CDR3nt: TGTGCCAGCAGCCTGCGGGGATCCGCCGGGGAGCTGTTTTTT
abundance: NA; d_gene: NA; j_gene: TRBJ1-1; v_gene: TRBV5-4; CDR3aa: CASSSGPGRTEAFF; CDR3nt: TGTGCCAGCAGCTCAGGTCCGGGACGCACTGAAGCTTTCTTT
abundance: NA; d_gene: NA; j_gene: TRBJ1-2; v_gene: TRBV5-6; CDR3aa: CASSLVGRFNYGYTF; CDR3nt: TGTGCCAGCAGCTTGGTTGGACGGTTCAACTATGGCTACACCTTC
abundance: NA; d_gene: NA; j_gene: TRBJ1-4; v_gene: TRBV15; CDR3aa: CATSRDLGHILFF; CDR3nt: TGTGCCACCAGCAGAGATTTAGGCCACATACTGTTTTTT
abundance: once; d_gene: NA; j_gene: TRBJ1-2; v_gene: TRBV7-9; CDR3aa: CASSTEADYGYTF; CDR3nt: TGTGCCAGCAGCACGGAGGCGGACTATGGCTACACCTTC
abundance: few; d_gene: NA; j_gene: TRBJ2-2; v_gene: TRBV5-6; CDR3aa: CASSWLTGYTGELFF; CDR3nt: TGTGCCAGCAGCTGGCTGACAGGCTACACCGGGGAGCTGTTTTTT
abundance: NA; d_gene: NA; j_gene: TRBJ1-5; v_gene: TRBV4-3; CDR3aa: CASSPQPEGPPTHF; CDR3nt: TGCGCCAGCAGCCCACAACCTGAGGGGCCGCCGACGCATTTT
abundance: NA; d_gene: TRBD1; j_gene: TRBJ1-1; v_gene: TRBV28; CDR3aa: CASRQGTMNTEAFF; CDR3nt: TGTGCCAGTAGACAGGGAACCATGAACACTGAAGCTTTCTTT
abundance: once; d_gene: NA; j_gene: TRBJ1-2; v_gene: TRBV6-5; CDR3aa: CASSYQLGPGPYGYTF; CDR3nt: TGTGCCAGCAGTTACCAACTCGGACCGGGACCCTATGGCTACACCTTC
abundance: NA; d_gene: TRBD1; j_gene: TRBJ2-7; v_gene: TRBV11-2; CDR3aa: CASRPGQPPSGEQYF; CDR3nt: TGTGCCAGCAGGCCGGGACAGCCTCCCAGCGGCGAGCAGTACTTC
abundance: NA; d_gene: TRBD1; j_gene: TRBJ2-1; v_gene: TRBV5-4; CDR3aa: CASSSRDRGLRSWEQFF; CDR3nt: TGTGCCAGCAGCTCAAGAGACAGGGGGCTTAGATCATGGGAGCAGTTCTTC
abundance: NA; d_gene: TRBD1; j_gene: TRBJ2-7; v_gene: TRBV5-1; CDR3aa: CASGRDRGDYEQYF; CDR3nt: TGCGCCAGCGGCCGGGACAGGGGGGATTACGAGCAGTACTTC
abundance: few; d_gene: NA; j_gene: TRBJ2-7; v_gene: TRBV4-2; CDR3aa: CASSQDSGSYEQYF; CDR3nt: TGTGCCAGCAGCCAAGATTCGGGATCCTACGAGCAGTACTTC
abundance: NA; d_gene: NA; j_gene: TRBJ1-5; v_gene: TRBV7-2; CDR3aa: CASSLPQGGNQPQHF; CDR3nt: TGTGCCAGCAGCTTACCGCAGGGAGGGAATCAGCCCCAGCATTTT
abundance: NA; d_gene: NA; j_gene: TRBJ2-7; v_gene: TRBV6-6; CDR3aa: CASSYPQGPYSYEQYF; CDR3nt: TGTGCCAGCAGTTACCCCCAGGGTCCCTATTCCTACGAGCAGTACTTC
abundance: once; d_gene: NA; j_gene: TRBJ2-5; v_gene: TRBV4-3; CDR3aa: CASSQHMDSGETQYF; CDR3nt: TGCGCCAGCAGCCAACACATGGACAGTGGGGAGACCCAGTACTTC
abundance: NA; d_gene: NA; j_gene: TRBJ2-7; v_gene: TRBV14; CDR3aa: CASSPDRYEQYF; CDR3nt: TGTGCCAGCAGCCCGGACCGCTACGAGCAGTACTTC
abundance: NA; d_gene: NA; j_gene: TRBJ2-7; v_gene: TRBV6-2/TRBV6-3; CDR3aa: CASSYTRGEQYF; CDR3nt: TGTGCCAGCAGTTACACGCGGGGCGAGCAGTACTTC
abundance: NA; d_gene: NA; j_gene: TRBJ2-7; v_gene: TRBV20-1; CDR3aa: CSASSRRNSYEQYF; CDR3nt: TGCAGTGCTAGTTCTCGGAGGAACTCCTACGAGCAGTACTTC
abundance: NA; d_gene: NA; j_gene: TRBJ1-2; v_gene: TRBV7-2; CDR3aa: CASSLVIGGYTF; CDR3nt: TGTGCCAGCAGCTTAGTAATCGGTGGCTACACCTTC